The present T cell receptor beta chain was sequenced within a study of T cell changes during pregnancy in multiple sclerosis. The CDR3 consists of 15 residues. CDR1 and CDR2 from the germline V gene are LNHDA and SQIVND (reference sequence). V was clipped by 6 bases and J by 4 bases; unmatched bases: 9. This table comes from immunoSEQ multiplex PCR, and its TCRdb copy is limited to in-frame clones, with some not included. The table has tens of thousands of clones, roughly 93% seen once; the top ten hold roughly 1.5%. This receptor was obtained from a female donor with multiple sclerosis, enrolled in a pregnancy study. The J gene is TRBJ1-2, the V gene TRBV19, with TRBD1 matching over 9 bases. This sample comprised peripheral blood, obtained in the third trimester of pregnancy. The CDR3 is CASRATGGATYGYTF. CDR3 DNA sequence: TGTGCCAGTAGAGCAACAGGGGGCGCGACCTATGGCTACACCTTC.